These T cell receptor beta chains were read from a single sample in a study of type 1 regulatory T cells. TCRdb re-called the reads with MiXCR, one entry per CDR3 protein. The sample includes fewer than 70,000 distinct CDR3 sequences, 63% of them seen just once. Their target antigens are unknown. The sequencing input was cultured T cells, either the whole culture or a sorted T cell fraction (not recorded which). The origin of the receptors is a human donor in good health. CDR3s include the opening cysteine and the closing phenylalanine or tryptophan. Fields, in order: clone size, D gene, V gene, CDR3 length, J gene, CDR3 DNA, CDR3 protein. A D gene is named only where the DNA matches it firmly. The size of a clone is reported for some rows only, either as once, few or many, or as a class for expanded clones.

few	.	TRBV6-2/TRBV6-3	14	TRBJ2-5	TGTGCCAGCAGTTTATTGGAGTTCTCGGAGACCCAGTACTTC	CASSLLEFSETQYF
.	.	TRBV3-1	13	TRBJ1-5	TGTGCCAGCAGCCAAGCGGCCGATCAGCCCCAGCATTTT	CASSQAADQPQHF
.	.	TRBV12-3/TRBV12-4	11	TRBJ2-3	TGTGCCAGCAGTTTAAAGGGTCCGCAGTATTTT	CASSLKGPQYF
few	TRBD1	TRBV2	14	TRBJ2-5	TGTGCCAGCAAGCAGGGGGCGTCGTTAGAGACCCAGTACTTC	CASKQGASLETQYF
.	.	TRBV27	14	TRBJ2-5	TGTGCCAGCAGTATGACGGGACGAAAAGAGACCCAGTACTTC	CASSMTGRKETQYF
once	.	TRBV7-2	12	TRBJ2-2	TGTGCCAGCAGCCCCTTCACCGGGGAGCTGTTTTTT	CASSPFTGELFF
.	TRBD2	TRBV6-2/TRBV6-3	14	TRBJ2-5	TGTGCCAGCAGTTACCTGCGGGAGGGAGAGACCCAGTACTTC	CASSYLREGETQYF
.	.	TRBV28	12	TRBJ2-2	TGTGCCAGCAAATTAGGGACCGGGGAGCTGTTTTTT	CASKLGTGELFF
once	.	TRBV12-3/TRBV12-4	15	TRBJ2-5	TGTGCCAGCAGTTTTACCCAGGGCAGGACGGAGACCCAGTACTTC	CASSFTQGRTETQYF
.	TRBD1	TRBV2	19	TRBJ2-3	TGTGCCAGCAGTGAACTCCCGGGACAGGGGGCCTTCAGCACAGATACGCAGTATTTT	CASSELPGQGAFSTDTQYF
few	TRBD1	TRBV27	15	TRBJ1-6	TGTGCCAGCAGTTTACCGACAGGGGTAAATTCACCCCTCCACTTT	CASSLPTGVNSPLHF
few	.	TRBV30	12	TRBJ2-7	TGTGCCTGGAGAGGGCCAAGAGGCGAGCAGTACTTC	CAWRGPRGEQYF
.	.	TRBV6-6	15	TRBJ1-4	TGTGCCAGCAGTTCGGGAGACAATCCGTACGAAAAACTGTTTTTT	CASSSGDNPYEKLFF
.	TRBD2	TRBV7-9	14	TRBJ2-5	TGTGCCAGCAGCCACCAGCGGGATCAAGAGACCCAGTACTTC	CASSHQRDQETQYF
few	.	TRBV24-1	13	TRBJ2-5	TGTGCCACGTCCGAGGGGCATGAGGAGACCCAGTACTTC	CATSEGHEETQYF
.	.	TRBV15	17	TRBJ2-3	TGTGCCACCAGCAGACTCCCGACAGGGACTAGCACAGATACGCAGTATTTT	CATSRLPTGTSTDTQYF
.	.	TRBV12-3/TRBV12-4	15	TRBJ2-2	TGTGCCAGCAGTTTGAATTCCGGGCTCCCCGGGGAGCTGTTTTTT	CASSLNSGLPGELFF
.	.	TRBV5-1	14	TRBJ1-2	TGCGCCAGCAGCTTGGTCGGTGGAGACTATGGCTACACCTTC	CASSLVGGDYGYTF
.	TRBD1	TRBV2	14	TRBJ1-6	TGTGCCAGCAGCCGGGACAGGGGTATTTCACCCCTCCACTTT	CASSRDRGISPLHF
.	.	TRBV2	15	TRBJ2-1	TGTGCCAGCAGGCAATTCCATGAATCCTACAATGAGCAGTTCTTC	CASRQFHESYNEQFF
.	TRBD1	TRBV4-1	17	TRBJ2-2	TGCGCCAGCAGCCAAAGGGACAGGGGAGGGGGAACCGGGGAGCTGTTTTTT	CASSQRDRGGGTGELFF
.	.	TRBV7-3	13	TRBJ2-1	TGTGCCAGCAGCACGGGACTTGGTCTTGAGCAGTTCTTC	CASSTGLGLEQFF
once	.	TRBV5-1	14	TRBJ2-5	TGCGCCAGCAGCTTGGGGTCAGCTCAAGAGACCCAGTACTTC	CASSLGSAQETQYF
.	.	TRBV12-3/TRBV12-4	15	TRBJ2-7	TGTGCCAGCAGTCCCCGACATTTGTCCTCCTACGAGCAGTACTTC	CASSPRHLSSYEQYF
few	.	TRBV7-9	13	TRBJ1-1	TGTGCCAGCATACAGGGAAATATGGCTGAAGCTTTCTTT	CASIQGNMAEAFF
once	.	TRBV19	16	TRBJ2-4	TGTGCCAGCAGTATAATAGCAGTAGTAGCCAAAAACATTCAGTACTTC	CASSIIAVVAKNIQYF
.	TRBD2	TRBV11-2	16	TRBJ2-7	TGTGCCAGCCGCACCATTACTAGCGGGAGTACCTACGAGCAGTACTTC	CASRTITSGSTYEQYF
.	.	TRBV2	13	TRBJ1-3	TGTGCCAGCGCATTCCTAATCGGGAACACCATATTTTTT	CASAFLIGNTIFF
few	TRBD2	TRBV10-3	15	TRBJ2-1	TGTGCCATCAGCCGGATGGCGGGAGGGCCGCAAGAGCAGTTCTTC	CAISRMAGGPQEQFF
.	TRBD2	TRBV20-1	14	TRBJ2-7	TGCAGTGCTAAGGGACTAGCGGCCTCCTACGAGCAGTACTTC	CSAKGLAASYEQYF
few	.	TRBV29-1	12	TRBJ2-3	TGCAGCGTTGACGGGGTCACAGATACGCAGTATTTT	CSVDGVTDTQYF
.	.	TRBV2	12	TRBJ2-7	TGTGCCAGTGGCGGGGCCCACTACGAGCAGTACTTC	CASGGAHYEQYF
.	.	TRBV12-3/TRBV12-4	15	TRBJ2-1	TGTGCCAGCAGACACAGGGTAACCGCCTACAATGAGCAGTTCTTC	CASRHRVTAYNEQFF
.	.	TRBV3-1	14	TRBJ2-2	TGTGCCAGCAGCCAAGTGGGGAACACCGGGGAGCTGTTTTTT	CASSQVGNTGELFF
.	TRBD1	TRBV20-1	14	TRBJ2-5	TGCAGTGCCAAGGACAGGGCGCTTCCTGAGACCCAGTACTTC	CSAKDRALPETQYF
.	.	TRBV19	14	TRBJ2-7	TGTGTCAGTAGTGATAACAGGAGAACCTACGAGCAGTACTTC	CVSSDNRRTYEQYF
.	.	TRBV7-3	13	TRBJ2-1	TGTGCCAGCAGCTCAAACAGTAATGCAGAGCAGTTCTTC	CASSSNSNAEQFF
.	TRBD2	TRBV3-1	15	TRBJ2-2	TGTGCCAGCAGCCAAGGGCGGGAGCAAACCGGGGAGCTGTTTTTT	CASSQGREQTGELFF
few	.	TRBV28	11	TRBJ2-7	TGTGCCAGTGGGTCCGCCTACGAGCAGTACTTC	CASGSAYEQYF
few	.	TRBV5-1	12	TRBJ1-2	TGCGCCAGCAGAGAGACGGACTATGGCTACACCTTC	CASRETDYGYTF
few	.	TRBV14	16	TRBJ2-3	TGTGCCAGCAGCCAAGAGGAGCAGGCGGTCACAGATACGCAGTATTTT	CASSQEEQAVTDTQYF
.	TRBD2	TRBV5-1	15	TRBJ2-3	TGCGCCAGCAGCTTAAGACTAGCGGGAGGAGATACGCAGTATTTT	CASSLRLAGGDTQYF
.	.	TRBV12-3/TRBV12-4	16	TRBJ1-5	TGTGCCAGCAGTACTGCCAGGGGTTATCGCAATCAGCCTCAGCATTTT	CASSTARGYRNQPQHF
few	.	TRBV5-6	15	TRBJ2-2	TGTGCCAGCAGCCCAGTCCTTGTCGGCACCGGGGAGCTGTTTTTT	CASSPVLVGTGELFF
few	.	TRBV5-1	15	TRBJ1-1	TGCGCCAGCAGCTTGGTTGGAGAAACCTACACTGAAGCTTTCTTT	CASSLVGETYTEAFF
few	.	TRBV4-1	16	TRBJ2-7	TGCGCCAGCAGCCAAGTTACGGACGGAGGGGCGGGGGAGCAGTACTTC	CASSQVTDGGAGEQYF
.	.	TRBV12-3/TRBV12-4	16	TRBJ2-7	TGTGCCAGCAGTTTAGGATTAGGGGGGAGGATGGGTGAGCAGTACTTC	CASSLGLGGRMGEQYF
once	TRBD2	TRBV29-1	15	TRBJ2-3	TGCAGCGCTGGGGATCGACTAGCGGCAACAGATACGCAGTATTTT	CSAGDRLAATDTQYF
few	.	TRBV18	14	TRBJ1-1	TGTGCCAGCTCACCCGGGGCGGCGAACACTGAAGCTTTCTTT	CASSPGAANTEAFF
.	TRBD2	TRBV6-6	15	TRBJ2-1	TGTGCCACTGGCAGCCCTAGCGGGAGGGCTGGTGAGCAGTTCTTC	CATGSPSGRAGEQFF